The present TCR beta chain was sequenced within a study of shared clonotypes between healthy human individuals. Turning to the study itself: Donors were a couple of women and a few men aged 18 to 49. Notes on the study in general: Rarefaction showed sorted-subset sequencing was incomplete despite large depth.

The germline CDR1 and CDR2 sequences are LNHDA and SQIVND (reference sequence). V was clipped by 0 bases and J by 8 bases; unmatched bases: 9. This CDR3 contains 15 residues. The authors split each subset's genomic DNA evenly across several immunoSEQ plates. TCRdb's table, derived via immunoSEQ multiplex PCR, lists solely in-frame clones and lacks some. The sample records about 2,500,000 clones, approximately 90% being singletons. With regard to this clone: Antigen: not known.

This sequence joins TRBV19 and TRBJ1-2, with 7 positions matching TRBD1. This TCR was sampled from a young man in good health. The specimen sequenced was naive CD4+ T cells sorted from blood. Subset denoted: CD45RA+ positively selected. The CDR3 coding sequence is TGTGCCAGTAGTATAGATCAGGGACAGATTCGCGGCTACACCTTC. Translation: CASSIDQGQIRGYTF.